What follows is one TCR beta chain and its context. This table comes from immunoSEQ multiplex PCR, and its TCRdb copy is limited to in-frame clones, with some not included. The sample carries 130,000 or so clones, 91% recorded once. This record comes from a study of control samples from healthy donors and cancer patients. Germline CDR1 SNHLY, CDR2 FYNNEI. The CDR3 is 14 residues long. The V end was cut by 5 bases, the J end by 3 bases, with 11 bases between. The sample was blood. The rearrangement joins TRBV2 to TRBJ1-5; a weak D match, TRBD1 (6 bases). This receptor was identified in a man in his late teens or twenties in good health. In nucleotides, the CDR3 is TGTGCCAGCAGTCCAACAGGGTTCAATCAGCCCCAGCATTTT. Translated, it gives CASSPTGFNQPQHF.